This T cell receptor beta chain came from a study of tumor-infiltrating lymphocytes in localized non-small cell lung cancer. At the level of the study: The cohort mixed smokers and never-smokers, several histologies, and some post-neoadjuvant-chemotherapy samples.

Study-wide results and caveats: Only some patients had TCR sequencing, depending on available tissue. T-cell fraction did not differ between immunotypes IM1 and IM2.

Data came from immunoSEQ multiplex PCR; TCRdb stores just in-frame clones and leaves some out. The sample has some 10,000 clones; approximately 80% are singletons. Points on this clone: The antigen is unknown.

Sequenced material: uninvolved lung tissue not adjacent to the tumor. The TCR comes from a human donor with non-small cell lung cancer.

The CDR3 bases are TGTGCCAGCAGTTACCGAGGGTTGGGGCAGTACTTC. It is translated as CASSYRGLGQYF. The rearrangement uses TRBV6-8 and TRBJ2-7; tentative D call: TRBD2 (5 bases). Trimming left V 2 bases short and J 9 bases short, with 11 bases between. CDR3 length: 12 amino acids. The V gene's germline CDR1 is MNHGY and CDR2 SAAAGT.